This is a list of T cell receptor beta chains from one sample in a study of blood T cell repertoires in COVID-19. Data came from immunoSEQ multiplex PCR; TCRdb stores just in-frame clones and leaves some out. The sample carries approximately 94,000 clones, approximately 80% recorded once. Sequenced sample: peripheral blood. The receptor set was obtained from a man aged 50 to 59 with active or convalescent COVID-19. The CDR3 runs from the conserved cysteine through the conserved F or W. The order of the fields is CDR3 length, clone size, V gene, D gene, J gene, CDR3 DNA, CDR3 protein. D genes are given only for firm matches. The listing skips clone size in some rows; elsewhere it reads once, few, many or a size class.

>14|once|TRBV6-5|.|TRBJ2-7
TGTGCCAGCAGTTACGCGGGGGCATCCTACGAGCAGTACTTC
CASSYAGASYEQYF
>14|.|TRBV5-1|.|TRBJ2-2
TGCGCCAGCAGCCCGGGTGGGAACACCGGGGAGCTGTTTTTT
CASSPGGNTGELFF
>15|.|TRBV11-3|.|TRBJ1-1
TGTGCCAGCAGCGCACAGGGTACTTTTAACACTGAAGCTTTCTTT
CASSAQGTFNTEAFF
>12|.|TRBV30|.|TRBJ2-5
TGTGCCTGGAGTGCTTTACAAGAGACCCAGTACTTC
CAWSALQETQYF
>13|.|TRBV2|TRBD1|TRBJ2-7
TGTGCCAGCAGAGGACAGGGTCTGTACGAGCAGTACTTC
CASRGQGLYEQYF
>14|.|TRBV11-3|.|TRBJ1-3
TGTGCCAGCAGCTTTTCACTTGCTGGAAACACCATATATTTT
CASSFSLAGNTIYF
>14|.|TRBV2|.|TRBJ1-5
TGTGCCAGCAGTGACAGGGTTAGCAATCAGCCCCAGCATTTT
CASSDRVSNQPQHF
>15|.|TRBV7-2|TRBD2|TRBJ2-3
TGTGCCAGCAGCCGCCTTAGCGGGAGGACAGATACGCAGTATTTT
CASSRLSGRTDTQYF
>14|once|TRBV19|.|TRBJ2-7
TGTGCCAGTAGAAGACAGGAAGGGCTCGACGAGCAGTACTTC
CASRRQEGLDEQYF
>15|many|TRBV5-6|.|TRBJ1-5
TGTGCCAGCAGCTTGACAGGGAAGAGCAATCAGCCCCAGCATTTT
CASSLTGKSNQPQHF
>16|.|TRBV28|TRBD2|TRBJ2-5
TGTGCCAGCAGACAAGGGACTAGCGGAAAAAAAGAGACCCAGTACTTC
CASRQGTSGKKETQYF
>15|.|TRBV10-1|TRBD2|TRBJ2-1
TGCGCCAGCAGTGATCCCAGCGGGAGCACCGATGAGCAGTTCTTC
CASSDPSGSTDEQFF
>17|few|TRBV14|TRBD2|TRBJ2-7
TGTGCCAGCAGCCGAATAACCCCGGGACTAGTCGTCTACGAGCAGTACTTC
CASSRITPGLVVYEQYF
>14|.|TRBV24-1|TRBD1|TRBJ1-1
TGTGCCAGCGGGACAGAAGATTTAAACACTGAAACTTTCTTT
CASGTEDLNTETFF
>15|.|TRBV4-2|TRBD1|TRBJ2-7
TGTGCCAGCAGCCCAACCGGGACAGGGACCTACGAGCAGTACTTC
CASSPTGTGTYEQYF
>15|.|TRBV27|.|TRBJ2-5
TGTGCCAGCAATTTGAGGGGGAATTTAGGGGAGACCCAGTACTTC
CASNLRGNLGETQYF
>14|.|TRBV2|TRBD2|TRBJ2-5
TGTGCCAGCAGTGAAGTCCGGGGAGGGGAGACCCAGTACTTC
CASSEVRGGETQYF
>16|few|TRBV10-3|TRBD2|TRBJ2-1
TGTGCCATCAGTAAGGGACTAGCGGAGAGTTGGGGTGAGCAGTTCTTC
CAISKGLAESWGEQFF
>17|.|TRBV6-1|.|TRBJ1-3
TGTGCCAGCAGTGAAGCGACCCAGGCATCTTCTGGAAACACCATATATTTT
CASSEATQASSGNTIYF
>15|.|TRBV24-1|.|TRBJ1-5
TGTGCCACCAGTGATGCCGGGACATTGGGACAGCCCCAGCATTTT
CATSDAGTLGQPQHF
>16|.|TRBV3-1/TRBV3-2|TRBD1|TRBJ1-6
TGTGCCAGCAGCCAAGAAAAGGGACAGGGTAATTCACCCCTCCACTTT
CASSQEKGQGNSPLHF
>12|.|TRBV7-2|.|TRBJ2-1
TGTGCCAGCAGCTTATTGGCCTATGAGCAGTTCTTC
CASSLLAYEQFF
>15|few|TRBV2|.|TRBJ1-4
TGTGCCAGCCCGGCCGGGCCCCGAGGAGGTGAAAAACTGTTTTTT
CASPAGPRGGEKLFF
>12|.|TRBV7-6|.|TRBJ2-4
TGTGCCAGCAGCATGAGGGAGGACATTCAGTACTTC
CASSMREDIQYF
>14|medium-sized|TRBV15|TRBD1|TRBJ1-2
TGTGCCACCAGCAGTTCAGACAGGGGCTATGGCTACACCTTC
CATSSSDRGYGYTF
>15|.|TRBV14|.|TRBJ1-2
TGTGCCAGCAGCTCCTACTCCGGGAGCCTTGGAGGCTACACCTTC
CASSSYSGSLGGYTF
>13|once|TRBV6-6|TRBD2|TRBJ2-5
TGTGCCAGCACCCCAACTAGCGGGGAGACCCAGTACTTC
CASTPTSGETQYF
>15|.|TRBV5-8|TRBD1|TRBJ1-5
TGTGCCAGCAGCTTGGGACAGGGAGGTGGCCAGCCCCAGCATTTT
CASSLGQGGGQPQHF
>12|once|TRBV7-8|.|TRBJ2-1
TGTGCCAGCAGCCTACTCGGGGATGAGCAGTTCTTC
CASSLLGDEQFF
>16|.|TRBV27|TRBD2|TRBJ2-5
TGTGCCAGCAGCGCCGAGAGGACTAGCGGGCAAGAGACCCAGTACTTC
CASSAERTSGQETQYF
>14|.|TRBV7-3|.|TRBJ2-5
TGTGCCAGCAGCTTATATCACAGGGACGCGACCCAGTACTTC
CASSLYHRDATQYF
>14|.|TRBV4-2|.|TRBJ2-2
TGTGCCAGCAGCCTCGCGGAGAACACCGGGGAGCTGTTTTTT
CASSLAENTGELFF
>15|.|TRBV28|TRBD2|TRBJ2-3
TGTGCCAGCAGCCCTGTACTAGCGGGATCCGATACGCAGTATTTT
CASSPVLAGSDTQYF
>16|once|TRBV3-1/TRBV3-2|TRBD1|TRBJ2-7
TGTGCCAGCTTCTCAGTAGAGGGACAGATTTACTACGAGCAGTACTTC
CASFSVEGQIYYEQYF
>14|.|TRBV5-1|.|TRBJ2-1
TGCGCCAGCGGAGTTCAGGGCACGGACAATGAGCAGTTCTTC
CASGVQGTDNEQFF
>16|.|TRBV27|.|TRBJ1-6
TGTGCCAGCAGTTTATGGACGGACAGTACCAATTCACCCCTCCACTTT
CASSLWTDSTNSPLHF
>15|.|TRBV5-1|.|TRBJ2-2
TGCGCCAGCAGCCCAACAGGGTTGGACACCGGGGAGCTGTTTTTT
CASSPTGLDTGELFF
>13|.|TRBV12-3/TRBV12-4|.|TRBJ1-1
TGTGCCAGCAGTTTAGTTTCCGGGGCTGAAGCTTTCTTT
CASSLVSGAEAFF
>15|.|TRBV9|TRBD1|TRBJ1-2
TGTGCCAGCAGCGTGACGGACAGGCTAAACTATGGCTACACCTTC
CASSVTDRLNYGYTF
>11|.|TRBV12-5|.|TRBJ2-7
TGTGCTAGTGGTTGGCTCTACGAGCAGTACTTC
CASGWLYEQYF
>13|.|TRBV4-1|.|TRBJ1-4
TGCGCCAGCAGCCAAGATTGGGCCAGGAAGCTGTTTTTT
CASSQDWARKLFF
>13|.|TRBV28|.|TRBJ2-1
TGTGCCAGCAGTCAAGGGGGATGGAATGAGCAGTTCTTC
CASSQGGWNEQFF
>15|few|TRBV19|.|TRBJ1-5
TGTGCCAGTAGTATAGTATCCAGGGGCAATCAGCCCCAGCATTTT
CASSIVSRGNQPQHF
>17|.|TRBV5-1|TRBD1|TRBJ1-2
TGCGCCAGCAGCCAATACACCGGGACAGCTAATAACTATGGCTACACCTTC
CASSQYTGTANNYGYTF
>12|.|TRBV5-4|.|TRBJ2-1
TGTGCCAGCAGCTTGGGCGAGGGTGAGCAGTTCTTC
CASSLGEGEQFF
>14|.|TRBV5-4|TRBD1|TRBJ2-7
TGTGCCAGCAGCTTGGCCCGGACAGGGTCCGAGCAGTACTTC
CASSLARTGSEQYF
>15|.|TRBV6-5|TRBD1|TRBJ2-5
TGTGCCAGCAGTCTTAACACAGGGGAGTGGGAGACCCAGTACTTC
CASSLNTGEWETQYF
>11|.|TRBV19|.|TRBJ1-4
TGTGCCAGTAGTCTGAATGAAAAACTGTTTTTT
CASSLNEKLFF
>16|.|TRBV11-2|TRBD1|TRBJ1-1
TGTGCCAGCAGCTTAGATATCGGACAGGGGACGAGTGAAGCTTTCTTT
CASSLDIGQGTSEAFF
>13|.|TRBV11-2|.|TRBJ1-5
TGTGCCAGCAGCTACGCAACAAATCAGCCCCAGCATTTT
CASSYATNQPQHF
>14|.|TRBV9|.|TRBJ2-1
TGTGCCAGCAGCGTAGATCAGGGTTACAATGAGCAGTTCTTC
CASSVDQGYNEQFF
>16|.|TRBV5-1|TRBD2|TRBJ2-3
TGCGCCAGCAGCCGGGGGACTAGCGGGACAACAGATACGCAGTATTTT
CASSRGTSGTTDTQYF
>13|.|TRBV6-5|.|TRBJ1-1
TGTGCCAGCGACAACAGCATGAACACTGAAGCTTTCTTT
CASDNSMNTEAFF